The 21 T cell receptor beta chains below all came from one sample that was sequenced in a study of blood T cell repertoires in COVID-19. Method: immunoSEQ multiplex PCR; TCRdb's copy keeps in-frame clones and lacks some. The sample contains some 60,000 clones, about 70% of which appear only once. Sequenced material: peripheral blood. These receptors were obtained from a woman aged 45-60 years with active or convalescent COVID-19.

The chain combines TRBV6-5 with TRBJ2-7; D possibly corresponds to TRBD2 (5 bases). This CDR3 is built from 13 residues. CDR1 and CDR2 (germline): MNHEY, SVGAGI. Trimming left V 5 bases short and J 0 bases short, with 8 bases between. CDR3: CASSRESSYEQYF. The CDR3 bases are TGTGCCAGCAGTCGGGAAAGCTCCTACGAGCAGTACTTC.

Of note for this clone: This may be a read error: a much more frequent sequence differs by one nucleotide. The chain joins TRBV5-6 to TRBJ1-4, with TRBD1 matching 8 bases. The germline V gene has CDR1 SGHDT and CDR2 YYEEEE. J was trimmed by 2 bases and V by 4 bases; bases with no gene match: 1. The CDR3 totals 14 residues. CDR3 nucleotides: TGTGCCAGCAGCCCAGGGGGCACTAATGAAAAACTGTTTTTT. It specifies CASSPGGTNEKLFF.

The rearrangement joins TRBV7-9 to TRBJ2-1, with TRBD2 identical over 12 bases. Germline V gives CDR1 SEHNR, CDR2 FQNEAQ (reference sequence). The J segment lost 8 bases and the V segment lost 5 bases, leaving 13 bases of the junction unmatched. CDR3 length: 17 residues. CDR3 in DNA: TGTGCCAGCAGCCCTCCTATGGGGACTAGCGGGTCACATGAGCAGTTCTTC. This translates into CASSPPMGTSGSHEQFF.

The rearrangement joins TRBV19 to TRBJ2-3; no firm D call. V was cut by 4 bases and J by 2 bases, with 13 bases left in between. CDR1 is LNHDA and CDR2 is SQIVND in the germline V gene (reference sequence). This CDR3 is 15 amino acids long. The CDR3 sequence is CASSRTFQPTDTQYF. The CDR3 DNA reads as TGTGCCAGTAGTAGAACTTTCCAACCCACAGATACGCAGTATTTT.

This clone was found a few times. The rearrangement joins TRBV28 to TRBJ2-1; 11 nucleotides match TRBD1. Unmatched junction bases numbered 2, after V lost 1 base and J lost 6 bases. The CDR3 consists of 15 residues. Germline V gene data show CDR1 as MDHEN and CDR2 as SYDVKM. The CDR3 DNA sequence: TGTGCCAGCAGTTTATCCGGGACAGGGGGCAATGAGCAGTTCTTC. Encoded protein: CASSLSGTGGNEQFF.

The chain employs TRBV19 and TRBJ2-7; tentative D call: TRBD2 (6 bases). The CDR3 runs to 16 residues. With 5 bases removed from V and 4 bases from J, the gap between germline ends came to 21 bases. Germline CDR1 reads LNHDA; CDR2 reads SQIVND (reference sequence). CDR3 loop: CASSSFEGRDRYEQYF. The CDR3, as DNA: TGTGCCAGTAGTTCCTTCGAGGGGCGGGACCGTTACGAGCAGTACTTC.

The genes are TRBV15 and TRBJ2-5, with unresolved D. The germline CDR1 and CDR2 sequences are LNHNV and YYDKDF (reference sequence). Trimming removed 1 base from V and 3 bases from J, with 15 bases in between. CDR3 length equals 16 residues. DNA for the CDR3: TGTGCCACCAGCAGAGTTGAGGTAAGTGAAGAAGAGACCCAGTACTTC. Translation gives CATSRVEVSEEETQYF. The full variable domain, completed using reference TRBV15 and TRBJ2-5, is DAMVIQNPRYQVTQFGKPVTLSCSQTLNHNVMYWYQQKSSQAPKLLFHYYDKDFNNEADTPDNFQSRRPNTSFCFLDIRSPGLGDTAMYLCATSRVEVSEEETQYFGPGTRLLVL.

This clone was observed once. The J gene is TRBJ2-7, the V gene TRBV5-1; D possibly corresponds to TRBD2 (5 bases). This CDR3 is 16 amino acids long. Trimming removed 1 base at V and 2 bases at J, with 16 bases between. Germline V lookup: CDR1 SGHRS, CDR2 YFSETQ. CDR3 in DNA: TGCGCCAGCAGCTTGACCAGGACTTGGCGGACCTACGAGCAGTACTTC. Translated, it gives CASSLTRTWRTYEQYF.

The chain recombines TRBV10-2 with TRBJ2-1, with TRBD2 identical over 8 bases. The germline V gene has CDR1 WSHSY and CDR2 SAAADI. Germline trimming cut 4 bases from V and 10 bases from J; bases unmatched to any gene: 6. The CDR3 covers 13 residues. The CDR3 loop is CASSASGSGEQFF. CDR3 coding DNA: TGCGCCAGCAGTGCCAGCGGGAGCGGGGAGCAGTTCTTC.

This clone was found a few times. The chain couples TRBV10-2 to TRBJ2-5, with 7 bases matching TRBD1. CDR1 and CDR2 from the germline V gene are WSHSY and SAAADI. The CDR3 runs to 13 residues. Trimming took 7 bases from V and 9 from J; bases not matched to a gene: 11. In DNA, the CDR3 is TGCGCCAGCACCCCCGAGGGGGCTCTTCCCCAGTACTTC. It is translated as CASTPEGALPQYF.

This clone was observed a single time. This chain joins TRBV5-8 and TRBJ2-1; D remains unclear. The CDR3 loop spans 12 amino acids. Per germline, CDR1 SGHTS and CDR2 YDEGEE. V was cut by 2 bases and J by 3 bases, with 3 bases left in between. Here the CDR3 reads CASSFGYNEQFF. Here the CDR3 DNA reads TGTGCCAGCAGCTTCGGCTACAATGAGCAGTTCTTC.

V is TRBV5-1 and J is TRBJ2-5, with 9 bases lining up with TRBD1. The CDR3 is 13 residues long. Germline V lookup: CDR1 SGHRS, CDR2 YFSETQ. With V trimmed by 3 bases and J by 4 bases, 1 base remained unmatched. This CDR3 reads CASSWGQGETQYF. Here the CDR3 DNA reads TGCGCCAGCAGCTGGGGACAGGGAGAGACCCAGTACTTC.

This chain links TRBV5-4 with TRBJ1-2; no definite D call. V was pared by 6 bases and J by 8 bases, with 17 bases between. Germline V gene data show CDR1 as SGHNT and CDR2 as YYREEE (reference sequence). The CDR3 totals 13 residues. CDR3 protein: CASKPGGPGGYTF. The CDR3 nucleotides are TGTGCCAGCAAACCCGGAGGACCGGGGGGCTACACCTTC.

This CDR3 reads CASSYSANTEAFF. In DNA form, the CDR3 reads TGTGCCAGCAGTTACTCGGCTAACACTGAAGCTTTCTTT. The rearrangement joins TRBV6-5 to TRBJ1-1; D is unclear. The V end lost 0 bases, the J end lost 2 bases, and 4 bases lay between the germline ends. The CDR3 loop spans 13 amino acids. Germline values: CDR1 MNHEY, CDR2 SVGAGI.

V usage is TRBV30 and J usage is TRBJ2-1; TRBD2 matches at 9 bases. V lost 2 bases to trimming and J lost 5 bases; unmatched junction nucleotides: 16. In germline, CDR1 is GTSNPN, CDR2 SVGIG (reference sequence). CDR3 length equals 18 residues. CDR3 amino acids: CAWSQRPRLAEYNNEQFF. Here the CDR3 DNA reads TGTGCCTGGAGTCAGAGACCCAGACTAGCGGAGTATAACAATGAGCAGTTCTTC.

J is TRBJ1-4 and V is TRBV30; 9 positions match TRBD1. The CDR3 runs to 14 residues. Trimming cost V 3 bases and J 6 bases; bases outside gene matches: 5. CDR1 is GTSNPN and CDR2 is SVGIG in the germline V gene (reference sequence). The CDR3: CAWRGQGGYEKLFF. The CDR3 bases are TGTGCCTGGAGGGGACAGGGAGGGTATGAAAAACTGTTTTTT. The variable domain in full, with the rest retrieved from reference TRBV30 and TRBJ1-4, is SQTIHQWPATLVQPVGSPLSLECTVEGTSNPNLYWYRQAAGRGLQLLFYSVGIGQISSEVPQNLSASRPQDRQFILSSKKLLLSDSGFYLCAWRGQGGYEKLFFGSGTQLSVL.

As to this clone: Other DNA sequences within the sample encode an identical CDR3. This sequence joins TRBV15 and TRBJ1-2; 9 nucleotides match TRBD1. CDR1 and CDR2 from the germline V gene are LNHNV and YYDKDF (reference sequence). The CDR3 is made up of 15 amino acids. After removal of 3 bases from V and 5 bases from J, the junction contained 7 bases not matched to a gene. In DNA, the CDR3 is TGTGCCACCAGCAGGGCGCGGACAGGGGTTTATGGCTACACCTTC. Translation: CATSRARTGVYGYTF.

The chain couples TRBV28 to TRBJ1-4; 9 bases agree with TRBD1. Germline V lookup: CDR1 MDHEN, CDR2 SYDVKM. J was trimmed by 7 bases and V by 4 bases; bases with no gene match: 7. The CDR3 loop spans 15 amino acids. The CDR3 DNA is TGTGCCAGCAGTTCGCCGGGACAGGGAAGTGAAAAACTGTTTTTT. Translating it yields CASSSPGQGSEKLFF.

This rearrangement joins TRBV2 to TRBJ1-4, with 9 bases identical to TRBD1. CDR1 and CDR2 (germline): SNHLY, FYNNEI. The CDR3 length is 15 residues. After removal of 6 bases from V and 6 bases from J, the junction contained 8 bases not matched to a gene. CDR3 loop: CASRNQGQGYEKLFF. The CDR3 DNA sequence: TGTGCCAGCAGGAACCAGGGACAGGGTTATGAAAAACTGTTTTTT.

In its sample, this clone was seen once. The V gene is TRBV5-1, the J gene TRBJ2-1; tentative D call: TRBD2 (6 bases). CDR3 length: 13 amino acids. Germline values: CDR1 SGHRS, CDR2 YFSETQ. V lost 2 bases to trimming and J lost 6 bases, with 9 bases between them. CDR3 residues: CASSFPSANEQFF. CDR3 coding DNA: TGCGCCAGCAGCTTCCCTAGCGCCAATGAGCAGTTCTTC.

This clone turned up a few times. V and J are TRBV19 and TRBJ1-1, with a tentative D call TRBD1 (6 bases). CDR3 size: 16 residues. V lost 5 bases and J lost 4, with 20 bases in between. CDR1 and CDR2 (germline): LNHDA, SQIVND (reference sequence). In nucleotides, the CDR3 is TGTGCCAGTAGTCCCCGGCAGGGGTGGGGGAGCACTGAAGCTTTCTTT. Amino acids: CASSPRQGWGSTEAFF.